This T cell receptor (beta chain) originates from a study of glioma-infiltrating T cells. Broader study findings: Non-neoplastic patients had below-expected tissue-blood divergence, while all gliomas exceeded expectation.

In its sample, this clonotype was seen many times. The antigen remains unidentified. TCR alpha and beta CDR3 regions were amplified from RNA using iRepertoire nested multiplex PCR. For one-step reverse transcription and amplification, about 85-400 ng of tissue mRNA or PBMC total RNA was used. MiXCR was run by TCRdb on the multiplex PCR reads, yielding one entry per CDR3 protein. In the table there are roughly 200,000 distinct CDR3 sequences, about 32% of which are singletons. This CDR3 region has 16 residues. Germline CDR1 and CDR2: MGHRA and YSYEKL. The V end lost 0 bases, the J end lost 2 bases, and 14 bases lay between the germline ends.

The receptor was derived from a human donor with low-grade glioma or glioblastoma, undergoing nonglioma brain surgery, or in good health (not recorded which). What was sequenced was glioma tissue, nonneoplastic brain tissue, or PBMCs (not recorded which). The rearrangement links TRBV4-1 to TRBJ2-7; perhaps TRBD1 as D (5 bases). The CDR3 nucleotides are TGCGCCAGCAGCCAAGAAATTAACAGGCCAACCTACGAGCAGTACTTC. Amino acid sequence: CASSQEINRPTYEQYF.